The T cell receptor beta chain under discussion was sequenced for a study of spatial heterogeneity in lung cancer. Germline V gene data show CDR1 as LGHDT and CDR2 as YNNKEL (reference sequence). V was pared by 4 bases and J by 4 bases, with 6 bases of the junction left unmatched. The CDR3 runs 15 residues. Many counts were recorded for this clonotype. TCRdb called the 5' RACE reads again in MiXCR, with one record for every CDR3 protein. Here the sample spans approximately 93,000 distinct CDR3 sequences, roughly 19% being singletons. Indicated time point: blood at routine non-recurrence follow-up after resection.

This specimen was PBMCs, taken at follow-up. This TCR was recovered from a male donor with early-stage non-small cell lung cancer. The J gene is TRBJ2-2, the V gene TRBV3-1; TRBD2 matches 7 bases. In nucleotides, the CDR3 is TGTGCCAGCAGCCCAGCGGGGTTCACCACCGGGGAGCTGTTTTTT. It yields the protein CASSPAGFTTGELFF.